Below, 4 T cell receptor beta chains from the same sample are listed, as sequenced in a study of blood T cell repertoires in COVID-19 (dated by TCRdb to the early 2020s). Library creation used the immunoSEQ multiplex PCR assay. The table was pulled from immuneACCESS by TCRdb, which kept in-frame rearrangements only. Such tables lose some clones; where checked, under half of the loss comes from unresolved V genes, and the rest has no known cause. This sample is represented by tens of thousands of clones; 80% to 90% of them were singletons. Roughly 13% of the sample is in the top ten clones. The sequencing sample was made of peripheral blood. The receptors derive from a human donor with active COVID-19. The donor label of this sample is uncertain.

This rearrangement joins TRBV24-1 to TRBJ2-7, with 11 bases fitting TRBD1. The germline V gene encodes CDR1 KGHDR and CDR2 SFDVKD. V lost 4 bases to trimming and J lost 5 bases; unmatched junction nucleotides: 6. The CDR3 consists of 15 residues. The chain's CDR3 is CATSDGTGGIHEQYF. The CDR3 DNA sequence: TGTGCCACCAGTGACGGGACAGGGGGTATCCACGAGCAGTACTTC.

This rearrangement joins TRBV27 to TRBJ2-2; the D gene is possibly TRBD2 (6 bases). The germline V gene has CDR1 MNHEY and CDR2 SMNVEV (reference sequence). V lost 4 bases and J lost 2, with 20 bases in between. The CDR3 is made up of 18 amino acids. The CDR3 here is CASSSKWGRRDNTGELFF. The CDR3 coding sequence is TGTGCCAGCAGTTCCAAATGGGGTAGGCGGGATAACACCGGGGAGCTGTTTTTT.

The V gene is TRBV11-2, the J gene TRBJ1-2, with D unresolved. The V gene's germline CDR1 is SGHAT and CDR2 FQNNGV. The CDR3 runs 15 residues. Trimming took off 0 bases at V and 5 bases at J, with 13 bases between the two ends. The CDR3 reads CASSLDLGVQYGYTF. CDR3 nucleotide sequence: TGTGCCAGCAGCTTAGATCTCGGGGTTCAGTATGGCTACACCTTC.

This chain connects TRBV5-1 to TRBJ2-2; maybe TRBD2 (7 bases). CDR3 length: 14 residues. V was trimmed by 3 bases and J by 7 bases, leaving 13 bases between them. Germline CDR1 SGHRS, CDR2 YFSETQ. The CDR3 sequence: CASSSQGGSGELFF. As DNA, the CDR3 is TGCGCCAGCAGCTCACAGGGAGGGAGCGGGGAGCTGTTTTTT.